This T cell receptor beta chain was documented in a study of blood T cell repertoires in COVID-19. Using immunoSEQ multiplex PCR, the repertoire was profiled, and TCRdb retains in-frame clones only, with some absent. This table has about 220,000 clones, around 84% appearing once. Germline V CDR1 and CDR2: SQVTM, ANQGSEA. This CDR3 contains 14 residues. The V gene end was trimmed by 3 bases and the J gene end by 10 bases; junction bases not matched to a gene: 12. Ages ranged from about 18 to 89 years, with residence in some 25 US areas. The sequence derives from a middle-aged woman who had recovered from COVID-19. The chain combines TRBV29-1 with TRBJ1-2, with 9 bases matching TRBD1. The sample consisted of PBMCs or T cells enriched from blood (not recorded which). The CDR3 region is CSVERTGVGMDYTF. For the CDR3, the DNA is TGCAGCGTTGAGCGGACAGGGGTTGGGATGGACTACACCTTC.